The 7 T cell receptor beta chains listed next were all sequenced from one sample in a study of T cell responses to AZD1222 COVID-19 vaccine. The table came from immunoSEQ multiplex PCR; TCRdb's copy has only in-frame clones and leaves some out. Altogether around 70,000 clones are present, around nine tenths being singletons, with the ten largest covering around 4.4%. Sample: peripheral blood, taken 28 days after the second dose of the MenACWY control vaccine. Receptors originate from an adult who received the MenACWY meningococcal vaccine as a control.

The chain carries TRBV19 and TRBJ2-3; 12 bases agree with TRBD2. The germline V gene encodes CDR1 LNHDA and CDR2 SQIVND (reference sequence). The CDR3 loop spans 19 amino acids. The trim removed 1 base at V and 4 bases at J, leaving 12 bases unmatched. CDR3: CASSIVHGMTSGSADTQYF. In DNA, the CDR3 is TGTGCCAGTAGTATAGTTCACGGTATGACTAGCGGGAGCGCAGATACGCAGTATTTT.

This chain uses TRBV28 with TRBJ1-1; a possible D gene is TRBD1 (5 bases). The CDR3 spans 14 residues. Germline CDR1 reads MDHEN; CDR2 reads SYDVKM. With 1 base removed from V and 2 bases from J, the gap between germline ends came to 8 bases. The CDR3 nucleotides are TGTGCCAGCAGTTTATCGGACACAAACACTGAAGCTTTCTTT. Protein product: CASSLSDTNTEAFF.

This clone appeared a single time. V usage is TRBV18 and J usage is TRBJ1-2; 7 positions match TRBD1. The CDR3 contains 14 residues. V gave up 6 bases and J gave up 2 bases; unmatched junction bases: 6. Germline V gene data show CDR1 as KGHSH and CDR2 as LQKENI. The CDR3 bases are TGTGCCAGCTCCACACAGGGACAGAACTATGGCTACACCTTC. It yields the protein CASSTQGQNYGYTF.

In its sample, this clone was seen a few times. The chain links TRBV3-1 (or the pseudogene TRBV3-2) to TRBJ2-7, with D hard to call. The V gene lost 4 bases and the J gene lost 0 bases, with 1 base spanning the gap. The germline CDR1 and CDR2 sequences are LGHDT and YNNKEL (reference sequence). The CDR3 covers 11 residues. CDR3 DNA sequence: TGTGCCAGCAGCCCCTCCTACGAGCAGTACTTC. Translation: CASSPSYEQYF.

CDR3 loop: CASSMVGGQGGQPQHF. The CDR3 bases are TGTGCCAGTAGTATGGTTGGCGGACAGGGAGGTCAGCCCCAGCATTTT. The rearrangement joins TRBV19 to TRBJ1-5, with 8 bases that match TRBD1. The CDR3 sequence is 16 residues long. J was trimmed by 6 bases and V by 3 bases; bases with no gene match: 10. Germline V gives CDR1 LNHDA, CDR2 SQIVND (reference sequence).

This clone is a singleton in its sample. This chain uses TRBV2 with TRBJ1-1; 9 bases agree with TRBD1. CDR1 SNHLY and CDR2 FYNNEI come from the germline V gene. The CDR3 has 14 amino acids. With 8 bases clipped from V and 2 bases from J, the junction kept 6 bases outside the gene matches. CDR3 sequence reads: CASDWGQGNTEAFF. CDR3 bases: TGTGCCAGCGATTGGGGACAGGGAAACACTGAAGCTTTCTTT.

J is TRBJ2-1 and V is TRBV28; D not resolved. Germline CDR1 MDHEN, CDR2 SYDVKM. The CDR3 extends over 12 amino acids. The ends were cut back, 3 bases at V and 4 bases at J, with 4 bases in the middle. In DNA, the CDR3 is TGTGCCAGCAGTTTTGGTTACAATGAGCAGTTCTTC. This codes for CASSFGYNEQFF.